This paragraph covers one TCR beta chain sequence. Its antigen remains undetermined. No much larger clonotype is one base removed from it; base qualities were not supplied. The entry originates in a study of PD-L1 blockade in urothelial cancer (TCRdb year 2017). In terms of the full investigation: All patients started therapy in the mid-2010s and received atezolizumab 1,200 mg intravenously every 3 weeks. About 90% of the roughly 30 patients were males with bladder-origin urothelial cancer, and about 60% of the 29 reported a prior smoking history. An ECOG performance status of 0 or 1 was recorded for the patients, and 0 to 3 prior chemotherapy regimens had been received by the patients. Blood samples were analyzed at two time points: 3 weeks after treatment start (second dose) and 6 weeks after treatment start. Blood samples yielded a median of around 150,000 T cells and around 80,000 unique TCRs, with median clonality 0.080. Somatic, immune and clinical correlates of response to PD-L1 blockade with atezolizumab in urothelial cancer were the focus of an exploratory multi-omic analysis. Pretreatment tumor samples, along with matched peripheral blood serially collected before and after atezolizumab treatment, were subjected to TCR sequencing. Durable clinical benefit meant progression-free survival longer than 6 months, and TCR features were also tested against progression-free and overall survival. Whole exome sequencing and RNA sequencing of pretreatment tumors were performed alongside TCR sequencing in the same patients. Nine or ten patients reached durable clinical benefit, while roughly 22 patients did not. Under 30 patients had pretreatment blood TCR-seq, about 25 had at least one posttreatment blood collection, and about 25 had tumor TCR-seq. Results the study describes overall, beyond this receptor: Because the sample size was small (n ≈ 30) and many exploratory analyses were performed, the results are intended to be hypothesis-generating. Among patients with durable benefit, tumor-associated TCR clones showed greater expansion in peripheral blood 3 weeks after treatment started (n of about 20, p = 0.022). Improved progression-free and overall survival was found to be associated with pretreatment peripheral blood TCR clonality below the median.

The time point label, read with the paper, signifies: pretreatment peripheral blood. A cohort of about 30 patients with locally advanced or metastatic urothelial carcinoma, treated at Memorial Sloan Kettering on a trial protocol, was included. Peripheral blood mononuclear cells were collected pretreatment and during treatment, at between 1 and 8 total time points per patient. The Qiagen DNeasy Blood extraction kit was used to purify genomic DNA from total PBMCs and from tumor samples. PBMCs were collected pretreatment and during treatment, and were isolated and stored as previously described. Each PCR received spiked-in synthetic TCR analog templates so that absolute template abundance could be estimated from read counts. The immunoSEQ assay was used to amplify TCRbeta CDR3 regions from genomic DNA with bias-controlled V and J gene primers. Rearranged TCRbeta segments were sequenced at approximately 20X coverage. The study's processing was this. Sequencing errors were corrected by clustering, and CDR3s were annotated against IMGT so that V, D and J genes could be assigned. Out-of-frame and stop-codon sequences were excluded, and only productive TCRbeta rearrangements were used in downstream analyses. To compute clonality, Shannon entropy was normalized by the log of the number of unique productive sequences and then subtracted from one. Fisher's exact test with Benjamini-Hochberg correction, at a threshold of adjusted p below 0.01, was used to find clones that differed between time points or between blood and tumor. In TCRdb, the immuneACCESS table is reduced to in-frame sequences with V and J assigned. These tables do not hold every clone; where another copy was compared, an unresolved V gene accounts for under half, and the others remain unexplained. The V and J calls and the clone size are those of that table, but D and trimming were determined from the DNA. Present in this sample are fewer than 75,000 clones, almost 90% of which were seen just once. Around 4.8% of the sample goes to the ten largest clones.

The origin of this receptor is a man in his 70s with urothelial cancer. Here the sequenced sample was PBMCs, taken around atezolizumab (anti-PD-L1) treatment.

The CDR3: CASSQVGGGTDTQYF. In nucleotide form, the sequence is TGTGCCAGCAGCCAAGTTGGCGGGGGCACAGATACGCAGTATTTT. The V and J genes are TRBV14 and TRBJ2-3; TRBD2 is a possible D gene, resting on 6 matching bases. The junction carries 9 bases between V and J, which are trimmed by 1 base and 1 base respectively. The CDR3 measures 15 amino acids from cysteine to phenylalanine. Only the CDR3 region is kept as DNA, spanning 45 bases read in frame from base 1. Per the germline V gene, SGHDN is the CDR1 and FVKESK is the CDR2.